This TCR beta chain was obtained from a study of cytomegalovirus exposure and HLA in healthy donors. The CDR3 contains 14 residues. With V trimmed by 5 bases and J by 7 bases, 8 bases remained unmatched. Germline V CDR1 and CDR2: MNHEY, SMNVEV (reference sequence). The PCR used 60 Vbeta and 13 Jbeta primers. Data came from immunoSEQ multiplex PCR; TCRdb stores just in-frame clones and leaves some out. Here the sample spans about 190,000 clones, roughly 79% being singletons. Whole-study results and caveats: Within an earlier analysis, most TCR beta V segments proved productive either about 87% or about 30% of the time. When analyzed later, the rates of TCR association showed variation by HLA locus, with DRB1 the most and HLA-C the fewest.

This clone was seen just once. Its antigen is still unknown. This TCR was sampled from a woman aged 18-35 years in good health and CMV-seronegative. V is TRBV27 and J is TRBJ2-1; TRBD2 agrees at 7 bases. The source material was PBMCs. CDR3 protein: CASSPGLVQNEQFF. The CDR3 DNA reads TGTGCCAGCAGTCCAGGACTAGTTCAGAATGAGCAGTTCTTC.